Here is one T cell receptor (beta chain) with its context. Source study methods: Amplification of reference gene primers was used by the study to estimate nucleated cell counts. TCRdb keeps only in-frame clones here, not all; method: immunoSEQ multiplex PCR. V and J calls and clone size follow that table, whereas D and trimming were derived from the DNA. The table lists some 240,000 clones, 90% of them singletons. Enrolled during active infection, Seattle patients were then followed longitudinally. The sample is drawn from a study of blood T cell repertoires in COVID-19. For the study at large: Acute and convalescent COVID-19 specimens originated in the United States, Italy and Spain. Sources were T cells, B-cell-depleted T cells, or PBMCs; the material itself was cDNA or gDNA.

The CDR3 sequence is 16 residues long. From germline, CDR1 is MGHDK and CDR2 SYGVNS. V lost 4 bases to trimming and J lost 10 bases; unmatched junction nucleotides: 12. The sample was peripheral blood. The sequence came from a woman in her fifties or sixties with COVID-19, enrolled during active disease. The chain combines TRBV25-1 with TRBJ2-1, with 11 bases matching TRBD2. As DNA, the CDR3 is TGTGCCAGCAGTGTCTCCGGGACTAGCGGCAGAGCAGAGCAGTTCTTC. Amino acids: CASSVSGTSGRAEQFF.